A few counts support the clone carrying this T cell receptor beta chain. Its antigen is still unknown. Between the trimmed V and J ends, which lost 10 bases and 0 bases, there was a span of 13 bases. Germline-derived CDR1 and CDR2 are MDHEN and SYDVKM. The CDR3 length is 14 residues. The sample comes from a study of cytomegalovirus exposure and HLA in healthy donors. Study findings and constraints: In a later analysis, several top co-occurrence clusters appeared linked to parvovirus B19, influenza, CMV and Epstein-Barr virus. Immune exposure was documented only through CMV serostatus. Rates of TCR association differed by HLA locus in a later analysis, with DRB1 highest and HLA-C lowest. Researchers catalogued approximately 170 TCR beta chains as cytomegalovirus-associated.

With 60 Vbeta and 13 Jbeta primers, the PCR was carried out. Sequenced by immunoSEQ multiplex PCR; TCRdb stores in-frame clones only, minus some. Of around 120,000 clones in the sample, around 76% were seen once. The gene calls are TRBV28 and TRBJ1-3; D is ambiguous. What was sequenced was PBMCs. This receptor was obtained from a man aged 60 to 69 in good health and CMV-seropositive. The CDR3 loop reads CAIKELLSGNTIYF. As DNA, the CDR3 is TGTGCCATCAAAGAACTCCTCTCTGGAAACACCATATATTTT.